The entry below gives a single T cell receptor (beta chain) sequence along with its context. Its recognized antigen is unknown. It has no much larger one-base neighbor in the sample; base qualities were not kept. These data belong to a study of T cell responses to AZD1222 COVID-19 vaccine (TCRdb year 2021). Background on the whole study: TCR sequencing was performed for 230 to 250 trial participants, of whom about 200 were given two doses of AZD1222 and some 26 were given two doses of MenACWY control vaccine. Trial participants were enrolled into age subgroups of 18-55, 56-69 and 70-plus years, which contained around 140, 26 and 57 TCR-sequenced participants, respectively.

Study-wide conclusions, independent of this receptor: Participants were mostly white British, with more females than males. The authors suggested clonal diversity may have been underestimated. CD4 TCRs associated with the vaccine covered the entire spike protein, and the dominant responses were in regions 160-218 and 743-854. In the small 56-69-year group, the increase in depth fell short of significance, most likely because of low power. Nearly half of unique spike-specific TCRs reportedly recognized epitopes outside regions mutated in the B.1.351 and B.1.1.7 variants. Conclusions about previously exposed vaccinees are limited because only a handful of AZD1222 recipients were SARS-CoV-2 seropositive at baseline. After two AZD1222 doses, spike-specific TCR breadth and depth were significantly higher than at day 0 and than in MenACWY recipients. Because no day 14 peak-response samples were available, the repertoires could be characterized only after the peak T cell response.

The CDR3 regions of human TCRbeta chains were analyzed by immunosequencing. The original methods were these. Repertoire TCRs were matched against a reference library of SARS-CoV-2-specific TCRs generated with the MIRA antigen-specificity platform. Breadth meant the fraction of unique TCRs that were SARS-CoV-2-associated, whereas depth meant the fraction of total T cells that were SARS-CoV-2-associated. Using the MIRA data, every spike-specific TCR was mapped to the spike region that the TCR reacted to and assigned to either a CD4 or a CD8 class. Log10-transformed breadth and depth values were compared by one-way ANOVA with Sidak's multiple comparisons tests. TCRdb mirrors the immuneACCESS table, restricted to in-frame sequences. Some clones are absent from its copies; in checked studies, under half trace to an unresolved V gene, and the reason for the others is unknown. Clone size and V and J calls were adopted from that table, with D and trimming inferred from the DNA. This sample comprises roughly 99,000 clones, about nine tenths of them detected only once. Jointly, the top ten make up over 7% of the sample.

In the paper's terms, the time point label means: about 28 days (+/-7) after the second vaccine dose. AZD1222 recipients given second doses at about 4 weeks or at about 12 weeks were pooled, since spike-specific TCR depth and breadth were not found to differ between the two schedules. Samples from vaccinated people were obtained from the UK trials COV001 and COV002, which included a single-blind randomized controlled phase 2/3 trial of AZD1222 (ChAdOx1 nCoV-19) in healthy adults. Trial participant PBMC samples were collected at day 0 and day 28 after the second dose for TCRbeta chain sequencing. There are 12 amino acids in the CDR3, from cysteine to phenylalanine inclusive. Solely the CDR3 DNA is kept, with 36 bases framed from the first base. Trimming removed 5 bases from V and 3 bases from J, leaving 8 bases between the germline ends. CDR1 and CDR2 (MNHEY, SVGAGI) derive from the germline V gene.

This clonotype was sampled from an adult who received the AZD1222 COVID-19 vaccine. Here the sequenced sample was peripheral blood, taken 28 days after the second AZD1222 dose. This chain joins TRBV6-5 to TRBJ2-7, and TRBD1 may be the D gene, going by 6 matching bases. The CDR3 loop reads CASSLDSYEQYF. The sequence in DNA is TGTGCCAGCAGTCTGGACAGCTACGAGCAGTACTTC.